The 13 T cell receptor beta chains in this list originate from one sample, sequenced in a study of CD8 T cells in Susac syndrome. It was with random hexamers that roughly 0.45 to 1 ug RNA was reverse transcribed. TCRdb reanalysed the immunoSEQ multiplex PCR reads using MiXCR and keeps one entry per CDR3 protein. The sample has approximately 190,000 distinct CDR3 sequences, approximately 94% seen once. Sequencing input: CD4+ T cells from PBMCs. Receptors originate from a human donor with Susac syndrome.

This sequence joins TRBV5-1 and TRBJ2-7; D is undetermined. CDR3 length: 16 amino acids. Trimming left V 0 bases short and J 5 bases short, with 18 bases between. The germline gives CDR1 SGHRS, CDR2 YFSETQ. The CDR3 bases are TGCGCCAGCAGCTTGGGGGTTTGGGGATCGGAGCACGAGCAGTACTTC. This sequence encodes CASSLGVWGSEHEQYF.

This clonotype was seen just once. The rearrangement uses TRBV20-1 and TRBJ2-3; no definite D call. Germline lookup yields CDR1 DFQATT and CDR2 SNEGSKA (reference sequence). CDR3 length equals 13 residues. V was clipped by 2 bases and J by 5 bases, with 11 bases between them. CDR3 sequence (DNA): TGCAGTGCTAGAAACGTCATCGGAGATACGCAGTATTTT. Its protein is CSARNVIGDTQYF.

The CDR3 sequence: CASRFGQGDYGYTF. CDR3 bases: TGCGCCAGCAGGTTTGGACAGGGCGACTATGGCTACACCTTC. This chain uses TRBV5-1 with TRBJ1-2; 8 bases map to TRBD1. CDR1 and CDR2 from the germline V gene are SGHRS and YFSETQ. V shed 5 bases and J 3 bases; nucleotides not matched to a gene: 6. The CDR3 extends over 14 amino acids.

The CDR3 region is CASSQVLGRDRGEEKLFF. DNA of the CDR3: TGTGCCAGCAGCCAAGTCTTGGGCCGAGACAGGGGAGAGGAAAAACTGTTTTTT. The rearrangement uses TRBV4-2 and TRBJ1-4, with TRBD1 matching 8 bases. The CDR3 has 18 amino acids. With 1 base clipped from V and 8 bases from J, the junction kept 15 bases outside the gene matches. CDR1 and CDR2 (germline): LGHNA, YNFKEQ.

This chain connects TRBV6-5 to TRBJ2-2, with D unresolved. The CDR3 consists of 13 residues. Germline values: CDR1 MNHEY, CDR2 SVGAGI. V was trimmed by 3 bases and J by 0 bases, leaving 2 bases between them. The CDR3 region is CASSYPNTGELFF. The CDR3 DNA follows: TGTGCCAGCAGTTATCCGAACACCGGGGAGCTGTTTTTT.

The rearrangement links TRBV29-1 to TRBJ2-2, with a weak D call TRBD2 (6 bases). Trimming pared 7 bases from V and 4 bases from J, leaving 16 bases between. CDR1 is SQVTM and CDR2 is ANQGSEA in the germline V gene. CDR3 length equals 14 residues. The CDR3 coding sequence is TGCAGCGCTCGACTAGAGAGGGTCACCGGGGAGCTGTTTTTT. It translates to CSARLERVTGELFF.

The CDR3, as DNA: TGTGCCTGGAGTAAGGGTGGGGAGACCCAGTACTTC. Encoded protein: CAWSKGGETQYF. The rearrangement links TRBV30 to TRBJ2-5; D gene unclear. The CDR3 totals 12 residues. The germline V gene encodes CDR1 GTSNPN and CDR2 SVGIG (reference sequence). The V and J ends lost 2 bases and 5 bases respectively, with 9 bases between them.

CDR3: CASSPRPPGGNSNQPQHF. The DNA for the CDR3 is TGTGCCAGCTCACCACGGCCGCCGGGGGGTAATAGCAATCAGCCCCAGCATTTT. The J gene is TRBJ1-5, the V gene TRBV18; D is perhaps TRBD1 (5 bases). Germline values: CDR1 KGHSH, CDR2 LQKENI. The CDR3 extends over 18 amino acids. The V gene lost 1 base and the J gene lost 0 bases, with 16 bases spanning the gap.

The J gene is TRBJ1-1, the V gene TRBV25-1, with D tentatively TRBD1 (6 bases). CDR3 size: 13 residues. The V and J ends lost 3 bases and 6 bases respectively, with 11 bases between them. Looked up from germline, CDR1 is MGHDK and CDR2 is SYGVNS. The CDR3 nucleotides are TGTGCCAGCAGTGAGAGGGGGATTCCTGAAGCTTTCTTT. It is translated as CASSERGIPEAFF. The full variable domain, rest sourced from reference TRBV25-1 and TRBJ1-1, is EADIYQTPRYLVIGTGKKITLECSQTMGHDKMYWYQQDPGMELHLIHYSYGVNSTEKGDLSSESTVSRIRTEHFPLTLESARPSHTSQYLCASSERGIPEAFFGQGTRLTVV.

The chain combines TRBV20-1 with TRBJ2-7, with D possibly matching TRBD1 (5 bases). The CDR3 has 16 residues. V was pared by 3 bases and J by 2 bases, with 20 bases between. Per germline, CDR1 DFQATT and CDR2 SNEGSKA (reference sequence). The CDR3 DNA reads as TGCAGTGCTAGGGCCAGATGGGGCCGAGAAACCTACGAGCAGTACTTC. Translated, it gives CSARARWGRETYEQYF.

The V call is TRBV15, the J call TRBJ2-1; TRBD2 is a possible D gene (7 bases). Trimming pared 4 bases from V and 5 bases from J, leaving 15 bases between. The length of the CDR3 is 15 residues. Germline assignment: CDR1 LNHNV and CDR2 YYDKDF (reference sequence). In DNA form, the CDR3 reads TGTGCCACCAGCATGGGGGGGGGCCTGAACAATGAGCAGTTCTTC. It encodes CATSMGGGLNNEQFF.

The V and J genes are TRBV6-5 and TRBJ1-5, with D tentatively TRBD1 (6 bases). V was pared by 5 bases and J by 7 bases, with 15 bases between. This CDR3 has 14 amino acids. From germline, CDR1 is MNHEY and CDR2 SVGAGI. The CDR3: CASSDRQVGQPQHF. The CDR3 nucleotides are TGTGCCAGCAGTGATAGACAGGTTGGGCAGCCCCAGCATTTT.

V usage is TRBV12-3 or TRBV12-4 and J usage is TRBJ2-1, with TRBD2 matching over 13 bases. Unmatched junction bases numbered 7, after V lost 5 bases and J lost 0 bases. The CDR3 totals 18 residues. The CDR3: CASSPVLAGGSSYNEQFF. The CDR3 nucleotides read TGTGCCAGCAGTCCTGTACTAGCGGGGGGGTCCTCCTACAATGAGCAGTTCTTC.